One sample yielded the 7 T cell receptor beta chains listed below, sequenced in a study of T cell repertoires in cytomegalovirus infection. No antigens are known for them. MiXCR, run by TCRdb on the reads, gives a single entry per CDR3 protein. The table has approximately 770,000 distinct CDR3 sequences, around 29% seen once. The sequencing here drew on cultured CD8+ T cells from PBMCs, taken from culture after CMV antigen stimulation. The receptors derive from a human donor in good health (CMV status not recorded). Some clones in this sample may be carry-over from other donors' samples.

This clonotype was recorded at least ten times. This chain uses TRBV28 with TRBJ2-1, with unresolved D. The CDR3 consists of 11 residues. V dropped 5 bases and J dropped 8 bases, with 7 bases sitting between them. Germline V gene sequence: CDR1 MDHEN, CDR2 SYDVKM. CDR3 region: CASSVTDEQFF. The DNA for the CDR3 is TGTGCCAGCAGTGTAACAGATGAGCAGTTCTTC.

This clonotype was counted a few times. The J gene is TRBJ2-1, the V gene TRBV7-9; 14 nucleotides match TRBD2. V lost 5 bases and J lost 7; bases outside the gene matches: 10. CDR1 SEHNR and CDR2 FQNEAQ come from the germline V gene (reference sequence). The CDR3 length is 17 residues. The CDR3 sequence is CASSPRLGLAGGNEQFF. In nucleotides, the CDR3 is TGTGCCAGCAGCCCGCGGCTCGGACTAGCGGGGGGAAATGAGCAGTTCTTC. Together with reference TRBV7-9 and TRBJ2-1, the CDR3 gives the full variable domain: DTGVSQNPRHKITKRGQNVTFRCDPISEHNRLYWYRQTLGQGPEFLTYFQNEAQLEKSRLLSDRFSAERPKGSFSTLEIQRTEQGDSAMYLCASSPRLGLAGGNEQFFGPGTRLTVL.

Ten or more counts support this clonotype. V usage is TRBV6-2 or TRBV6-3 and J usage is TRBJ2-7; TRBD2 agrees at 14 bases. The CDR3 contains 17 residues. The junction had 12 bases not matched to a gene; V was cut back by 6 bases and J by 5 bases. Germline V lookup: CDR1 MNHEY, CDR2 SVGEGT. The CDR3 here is CASSSPHRLAGGNEQYV. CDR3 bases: TGTGCCAGCAGCTCACCCCACCGACTAGCGGGGGGGAACGAGCAGTACGTC.

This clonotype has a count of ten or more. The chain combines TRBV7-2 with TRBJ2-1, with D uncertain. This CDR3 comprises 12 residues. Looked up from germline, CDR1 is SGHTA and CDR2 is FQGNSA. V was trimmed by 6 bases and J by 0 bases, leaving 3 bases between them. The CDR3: CASSYSYNEQFF. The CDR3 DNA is TGTGCCAGCAGTTACTCCTACAATGAGCAGTTCTTC.

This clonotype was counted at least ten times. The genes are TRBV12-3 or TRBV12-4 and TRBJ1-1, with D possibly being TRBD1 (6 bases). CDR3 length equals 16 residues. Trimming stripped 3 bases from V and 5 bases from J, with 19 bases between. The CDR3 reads CASSFWSNQRGTEAFF. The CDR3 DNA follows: TGTGCCAGCAGTTTTTGGTCTAATCAGAGGGGGACTGAAGCTTTCTTT.

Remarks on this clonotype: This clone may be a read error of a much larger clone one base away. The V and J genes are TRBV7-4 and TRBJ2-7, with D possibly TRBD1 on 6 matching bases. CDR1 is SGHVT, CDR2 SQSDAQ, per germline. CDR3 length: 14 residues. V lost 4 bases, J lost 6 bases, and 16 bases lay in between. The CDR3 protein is CASSSGQFACEQYF. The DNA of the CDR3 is TGTGCCAGCAGCTCCGGACAGTTCGCCTGCGAGCAGTACTTC.

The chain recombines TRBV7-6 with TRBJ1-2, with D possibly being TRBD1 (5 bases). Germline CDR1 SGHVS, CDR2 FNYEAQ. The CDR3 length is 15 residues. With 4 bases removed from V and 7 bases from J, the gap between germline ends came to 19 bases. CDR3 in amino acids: CASSSGGGWESGYTF. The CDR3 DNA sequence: TGTGCCAGCAGCTCGGGCGGGGGTTGGGAGTCTGGCTACACCTTC.